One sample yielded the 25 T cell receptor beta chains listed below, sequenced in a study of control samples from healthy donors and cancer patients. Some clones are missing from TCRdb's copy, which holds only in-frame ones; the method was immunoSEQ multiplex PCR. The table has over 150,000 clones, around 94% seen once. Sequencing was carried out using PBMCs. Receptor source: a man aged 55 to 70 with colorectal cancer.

For the CDR3, the DNA is TGTGCCACCCCACGTACCGACAGGGGGTATACGAGCTCTGGAAACACCATATATTTT. Amino acids: CATPRTDRGYTSSGNTIYF. The V call is TRBV24-1, the J call TRBJ1-3; TRBD1 matches at 9 bases. Per the germline V gene, CDR1 is KGHDR and CDR2 is SFDVKD. The trim removed 9 bases at V and 0 bases at J, leaving 17 bases unmatched. This CDR3 is 19 amino acids long.

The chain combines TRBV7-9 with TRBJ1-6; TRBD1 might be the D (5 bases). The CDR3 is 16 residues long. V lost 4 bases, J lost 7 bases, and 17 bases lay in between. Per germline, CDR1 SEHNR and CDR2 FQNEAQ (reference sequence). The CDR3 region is CASSSGGARANSPLHF. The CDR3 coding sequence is TGTGCCAGCAGCTCGGGCGGGGCCAGGGCCAATTCACCCCTCCACTTT.

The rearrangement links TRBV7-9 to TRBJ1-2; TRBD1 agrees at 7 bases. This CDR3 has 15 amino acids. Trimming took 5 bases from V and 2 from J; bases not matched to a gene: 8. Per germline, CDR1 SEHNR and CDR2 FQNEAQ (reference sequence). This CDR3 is CASSVGTENNYGYTF. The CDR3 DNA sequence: TGTGCCAGCAGCGTAGGGACAGAAAACAACTATGGCTACACCTTC.

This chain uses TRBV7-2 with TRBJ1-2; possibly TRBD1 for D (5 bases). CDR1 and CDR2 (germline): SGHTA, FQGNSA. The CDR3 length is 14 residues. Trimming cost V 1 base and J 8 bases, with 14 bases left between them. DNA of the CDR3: TGTGCCAGCAGCTTAGTTGGGGACCGGCGGGGCTACACCTTC. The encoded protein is CASSLVGDRRGYTF. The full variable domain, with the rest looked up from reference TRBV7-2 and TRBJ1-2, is GAGVSQSPSNKVTEKGKDVELRCDPISGHTALYWYRQSLGQGLEFLIYFQGNSAPDKSGLPSDRFSAERTGGSVSTLTIQRTQQEDSAVYLCASSLVGDRRGYTFGSGTRLTVV.

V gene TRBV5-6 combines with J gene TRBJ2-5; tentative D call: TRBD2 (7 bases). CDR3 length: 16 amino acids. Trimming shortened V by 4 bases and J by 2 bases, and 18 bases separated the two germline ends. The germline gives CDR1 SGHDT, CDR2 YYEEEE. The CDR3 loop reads CASSQWGGGGQETQYF. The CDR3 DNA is TGTGCCAGCAGCCAGTGGGGGGGCGGTGGGCAAGAGACCCAGTACTTC.

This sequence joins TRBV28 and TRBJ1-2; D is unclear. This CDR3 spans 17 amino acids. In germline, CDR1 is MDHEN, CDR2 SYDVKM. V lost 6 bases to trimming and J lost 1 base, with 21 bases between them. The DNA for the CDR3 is TGTGCCAGCAGAGCCCCGGGTCAGTGGAACTTTAACTATGGCTACACCTTC. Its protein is CASRAPGQWNFNYGYTF.

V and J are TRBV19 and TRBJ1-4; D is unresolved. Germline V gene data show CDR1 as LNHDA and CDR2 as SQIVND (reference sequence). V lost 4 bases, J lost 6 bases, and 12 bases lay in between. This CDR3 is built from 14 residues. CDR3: CASSTEPGDEKLFF. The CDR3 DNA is TGTGCCAGTAGTACCGAACCCGGGGATGAAAAACTGTTTTTT.

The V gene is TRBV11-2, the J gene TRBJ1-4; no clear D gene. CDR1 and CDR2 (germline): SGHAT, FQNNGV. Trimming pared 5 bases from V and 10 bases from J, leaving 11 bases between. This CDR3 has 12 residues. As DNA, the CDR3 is TGTGCCAGCAGCCCGGATGGAGGAAAACTGTTTTTT. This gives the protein CASSPDGGKLFF.

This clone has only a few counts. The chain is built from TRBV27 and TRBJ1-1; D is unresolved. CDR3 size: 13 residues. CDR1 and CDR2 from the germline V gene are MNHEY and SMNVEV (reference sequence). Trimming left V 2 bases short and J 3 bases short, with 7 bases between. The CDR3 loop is CASSLEAYTEAFF. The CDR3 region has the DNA TGTGCCAGCAGTTTAGAGGCCTACACTGAAGCTTTCTTT.

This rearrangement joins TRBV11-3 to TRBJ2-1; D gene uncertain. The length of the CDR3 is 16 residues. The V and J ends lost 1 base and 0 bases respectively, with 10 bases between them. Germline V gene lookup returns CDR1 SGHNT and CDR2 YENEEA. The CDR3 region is CASSLGRPGSYNEQFF. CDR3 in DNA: TGTGCCAGCAGCTTAGGAAGGCCAGGCTCCTACAATGAGCAGTTCTTC.

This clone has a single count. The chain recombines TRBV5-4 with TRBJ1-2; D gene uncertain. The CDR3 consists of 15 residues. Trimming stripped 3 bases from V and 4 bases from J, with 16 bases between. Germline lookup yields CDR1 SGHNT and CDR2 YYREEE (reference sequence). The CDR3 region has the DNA TGTGCCAGCAGCTCCGGAATAGGCAGCAGCTATGGCTACACCTTC. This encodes CASSSGIGSSYGYTF. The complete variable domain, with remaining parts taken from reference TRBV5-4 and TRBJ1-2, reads ETGVTQSPTHLIKTRGQQVTLRCSSQSGHNTVSWYQQALGQGPQFIFQYYREEENGRGNFPPRFSGLQFPNYSSELNVNALELDDSALYLCASSSGIGSSYGYTFGSGTRLTVV.

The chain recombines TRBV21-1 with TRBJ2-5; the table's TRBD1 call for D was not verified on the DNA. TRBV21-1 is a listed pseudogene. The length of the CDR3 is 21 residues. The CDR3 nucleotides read TGTGCCAGCAGCAAAGATAAGGACAGACCTCCCACCTACCTCCCCCAAGAGACCCAGTACTTC. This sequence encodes CASSKDKDRPPTYLPQETQYF.

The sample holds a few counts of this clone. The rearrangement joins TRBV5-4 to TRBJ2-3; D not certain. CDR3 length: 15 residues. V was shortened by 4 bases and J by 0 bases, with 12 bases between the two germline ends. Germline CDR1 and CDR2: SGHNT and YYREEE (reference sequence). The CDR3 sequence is CASSPDTKSTDTQYF. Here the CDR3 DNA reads TGTGCCAGCAGCCCAGACACAAAGAGCACAGATACGCAGTATTTT.

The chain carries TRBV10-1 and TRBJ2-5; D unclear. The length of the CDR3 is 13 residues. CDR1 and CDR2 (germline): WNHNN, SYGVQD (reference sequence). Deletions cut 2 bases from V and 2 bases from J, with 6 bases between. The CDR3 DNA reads TGCGCCAGCAGTGAGGGTCAGCAAGAGACCCAGTACTTC. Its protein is CASSEGQQETQYF.

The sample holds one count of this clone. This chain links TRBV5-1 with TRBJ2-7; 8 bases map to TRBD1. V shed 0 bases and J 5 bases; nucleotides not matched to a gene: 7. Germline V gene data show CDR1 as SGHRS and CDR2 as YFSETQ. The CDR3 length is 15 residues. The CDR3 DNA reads TGCGCCAGCAGCTTGGAAGGACAGGGCGTGAACGAGCAGTACTTC. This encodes CASSLEGQGVNEQYF.

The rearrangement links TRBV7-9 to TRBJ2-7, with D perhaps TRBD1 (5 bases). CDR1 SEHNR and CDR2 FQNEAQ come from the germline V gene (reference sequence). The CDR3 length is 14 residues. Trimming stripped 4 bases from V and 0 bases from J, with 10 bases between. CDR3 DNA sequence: TGTGCCAGCAGCTCCGGACATAACTCCTACGAGCAGTACTTC. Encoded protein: CASSSGHNSYEQYF.

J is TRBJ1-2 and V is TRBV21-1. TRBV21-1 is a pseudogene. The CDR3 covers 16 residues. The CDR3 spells CASSKGAQVLGYGYTF. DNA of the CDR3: TGTGCCAGCAGCAAAGGAGCTCAGGTTTTGGGGTATGGCTACACCTTC.

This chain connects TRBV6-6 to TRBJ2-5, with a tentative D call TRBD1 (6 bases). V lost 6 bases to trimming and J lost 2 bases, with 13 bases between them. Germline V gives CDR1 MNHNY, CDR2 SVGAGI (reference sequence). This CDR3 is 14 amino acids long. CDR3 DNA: TGTGCCAGCAGCCACCAGGGGTCTCAAGAGACCCAGTACTTC. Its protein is CASSHQGSQETQYF.

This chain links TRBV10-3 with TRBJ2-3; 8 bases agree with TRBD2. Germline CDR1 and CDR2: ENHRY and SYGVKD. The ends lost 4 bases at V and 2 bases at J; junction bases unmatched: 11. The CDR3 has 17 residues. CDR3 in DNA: TGTGCCATCAGTGGCCGAGGCGGGGGGCCACTCACAGATACGCAGTATTTT. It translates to CAISGRGGGPLTDTQYF.

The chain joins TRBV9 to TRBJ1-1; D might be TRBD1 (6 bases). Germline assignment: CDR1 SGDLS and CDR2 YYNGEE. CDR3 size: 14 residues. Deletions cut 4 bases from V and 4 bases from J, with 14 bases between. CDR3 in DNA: TGTGCCAGCAGCCTAGCAGGGGACGGCACTGAAGCTTTCTTT. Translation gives CASSLAGDGTEAFF.

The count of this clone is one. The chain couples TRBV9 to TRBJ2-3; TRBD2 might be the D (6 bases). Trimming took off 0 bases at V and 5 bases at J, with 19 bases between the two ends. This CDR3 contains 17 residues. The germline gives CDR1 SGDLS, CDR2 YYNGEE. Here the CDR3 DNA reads TGTGCCAGCAGCGTAGCTGCTACTAGCCGCCCCCTAGATACGCAGTATTTT. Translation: CASSVAATSRPLDTQYF.

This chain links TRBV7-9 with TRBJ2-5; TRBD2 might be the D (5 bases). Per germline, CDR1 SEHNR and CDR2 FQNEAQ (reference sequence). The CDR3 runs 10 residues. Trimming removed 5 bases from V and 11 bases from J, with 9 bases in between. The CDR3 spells CASSIGDQYF. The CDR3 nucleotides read TGTGCCAGCAGCATCGGGGATCAGTACTTC.

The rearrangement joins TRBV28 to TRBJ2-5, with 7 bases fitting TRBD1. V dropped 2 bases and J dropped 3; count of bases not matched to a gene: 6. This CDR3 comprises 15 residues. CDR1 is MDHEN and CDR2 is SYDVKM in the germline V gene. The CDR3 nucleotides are TGTGCCAGCAGTTTAGTAGCAGGGGGAGAAGAGACCCAGTACTTC. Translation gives CASSLVAGGEETQYF.

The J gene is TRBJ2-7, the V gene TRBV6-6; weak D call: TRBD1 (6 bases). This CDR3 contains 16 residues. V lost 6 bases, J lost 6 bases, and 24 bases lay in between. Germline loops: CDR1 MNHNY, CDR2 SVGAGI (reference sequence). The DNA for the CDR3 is TGTGCCAGCAGCCCTGTCTCCACCGGGACATCAGGCGAGCAGTACTTC. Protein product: CASSPVSTGTSGEQYF.

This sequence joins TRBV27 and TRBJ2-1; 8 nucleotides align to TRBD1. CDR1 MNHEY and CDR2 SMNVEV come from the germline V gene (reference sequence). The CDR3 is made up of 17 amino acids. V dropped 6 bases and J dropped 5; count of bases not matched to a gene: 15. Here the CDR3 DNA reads TGTGCCAGCAGGCGGTTCGCGACAGGGGTTTTCGACAATGAGCAGTTCTTC. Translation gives CASRRFATGVFDNEQFF.